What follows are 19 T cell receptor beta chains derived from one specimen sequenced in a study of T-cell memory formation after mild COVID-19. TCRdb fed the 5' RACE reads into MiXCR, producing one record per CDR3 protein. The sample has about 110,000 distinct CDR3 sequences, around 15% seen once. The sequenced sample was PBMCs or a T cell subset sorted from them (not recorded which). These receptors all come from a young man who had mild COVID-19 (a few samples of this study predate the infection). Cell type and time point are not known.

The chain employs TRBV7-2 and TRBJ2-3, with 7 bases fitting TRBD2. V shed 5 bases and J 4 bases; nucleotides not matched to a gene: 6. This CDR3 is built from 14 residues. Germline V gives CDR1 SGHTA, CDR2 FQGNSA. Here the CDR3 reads CASSGTIRPDTQYF. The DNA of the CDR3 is TGTGCCAGCAGCGGGACTATCCGACCAGATACGCAGTATTTT.

The CDR3 is CASSRASSSGNTIYF. The CDR3 coding sequence is TGTGCCAGCAGTCGGGCCTCTAGCTCTGGAAACACCATATATTTT. This rearrangement joins TRBV6-5 to TRBJ1-3; D is uncertain. V lost 5 bases and J 0 bases, leaving 11 bases between the germline ends. Germline lookup yields CDR1 MNHEY and CDR2 SVGAGI. The CDR3 contains 15 residues.

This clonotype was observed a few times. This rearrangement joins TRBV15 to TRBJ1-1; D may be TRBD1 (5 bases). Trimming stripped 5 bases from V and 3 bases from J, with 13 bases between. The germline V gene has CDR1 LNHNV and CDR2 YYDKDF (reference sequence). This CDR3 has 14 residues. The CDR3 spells CATSPGREDTEAFF. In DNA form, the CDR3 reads TGTGCCACCAGCCCAGGGAGGGAGGACACTGAAGCTTTCTTT.

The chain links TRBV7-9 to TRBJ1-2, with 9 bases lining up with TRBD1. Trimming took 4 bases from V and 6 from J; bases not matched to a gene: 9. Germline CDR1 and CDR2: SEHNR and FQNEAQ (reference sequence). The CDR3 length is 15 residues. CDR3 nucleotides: TGTGCCAGCAGCTCACAGGGGGCGCCGGCTGATGGCTACACCTTC. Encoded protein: CASSSQGAPADGYTF.

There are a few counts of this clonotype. The CDR3 sequence: CASSLRAEVAKNIQYF. CDR3 sequence (DNA): TGTGCCAGCAGCTTAAGAGCGGAGGTAGCCAAAAACATTCAGTACTTC. The chain couples TRBV7-2 to TRBJ2-4; a possible D gene is TRBD2 (5 bases). This CDR3 is 16 amino acids long. V gave up 2 bases and J gave up 0 bases, with 11 bases separating them. Germline V gives CDR1 SGHTA, CDR2 FQGNSA.

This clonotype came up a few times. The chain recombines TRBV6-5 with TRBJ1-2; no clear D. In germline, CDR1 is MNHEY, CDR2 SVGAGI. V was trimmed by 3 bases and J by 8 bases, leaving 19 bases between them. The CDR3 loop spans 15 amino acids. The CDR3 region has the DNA TGTGCCAGCAGTTATAGTGCCGTAACTATTAGCGGCTACACCTTC. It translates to CASSYSAVTISGYTF.

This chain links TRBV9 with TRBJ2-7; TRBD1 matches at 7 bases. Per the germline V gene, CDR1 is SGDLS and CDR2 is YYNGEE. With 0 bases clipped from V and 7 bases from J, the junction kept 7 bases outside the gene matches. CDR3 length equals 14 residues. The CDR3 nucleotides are TGTGCCAGCAGCGTAGGAGGGGGCACCTGGGAGCAGTACTTC. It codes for CASSVGGGTWEQYF.

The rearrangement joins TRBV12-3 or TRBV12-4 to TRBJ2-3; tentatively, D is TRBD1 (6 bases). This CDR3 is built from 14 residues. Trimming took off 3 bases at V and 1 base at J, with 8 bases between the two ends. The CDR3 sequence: CASSFRGGTDTQYF. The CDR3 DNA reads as TGTGCCAGCAGTTTCAGGGGTGGCACAGATACGCAGTATTTT.

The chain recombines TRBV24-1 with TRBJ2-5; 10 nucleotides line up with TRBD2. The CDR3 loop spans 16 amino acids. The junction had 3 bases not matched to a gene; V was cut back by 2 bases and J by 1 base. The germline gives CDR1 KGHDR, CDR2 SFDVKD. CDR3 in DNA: TGTGCCACCAGTGATTCTAGCGGGGGCCCCCAAGAGACCCAGTACTTC. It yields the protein CATSDSSGGPQETQYF.

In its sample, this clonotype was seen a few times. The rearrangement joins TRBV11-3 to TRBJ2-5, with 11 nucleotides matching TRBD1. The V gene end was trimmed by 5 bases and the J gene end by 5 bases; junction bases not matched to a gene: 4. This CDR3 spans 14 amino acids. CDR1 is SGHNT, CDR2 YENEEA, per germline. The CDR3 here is CASSIGQGAETQYF. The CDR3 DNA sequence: TGTGCCAGCAGCATCGGACAGGGGGCGGAGACCCAGTACTTC. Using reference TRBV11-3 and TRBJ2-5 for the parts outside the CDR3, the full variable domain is EAGVVQSPRYKIIEKKQPVAFWCNPISGHNTLYWYLQNLGQGPELLIRYENEEAVDDSQLPKDRFSAERLKGVDSTLKIQPAELGDSAVYLCASSIGQGAETQYFGPGTRLLVL.

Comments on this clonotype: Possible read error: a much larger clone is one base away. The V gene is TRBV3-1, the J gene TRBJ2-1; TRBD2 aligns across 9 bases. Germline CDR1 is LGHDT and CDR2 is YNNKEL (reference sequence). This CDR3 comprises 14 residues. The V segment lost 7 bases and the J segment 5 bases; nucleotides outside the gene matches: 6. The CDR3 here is CASKAGGANNEQFF. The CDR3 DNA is TGTGCCAGCAAAGCGGGGGGAGCCAACAATGAGCAGTTCTTC.

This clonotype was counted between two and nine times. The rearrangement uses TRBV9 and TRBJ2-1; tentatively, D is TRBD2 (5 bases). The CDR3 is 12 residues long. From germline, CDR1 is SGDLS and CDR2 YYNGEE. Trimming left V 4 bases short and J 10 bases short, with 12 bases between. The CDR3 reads CASSPGSVEQFF. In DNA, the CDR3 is TGTGCCAGCAGCCCTGGGAGCGTAGAGCAGTTCTTC.

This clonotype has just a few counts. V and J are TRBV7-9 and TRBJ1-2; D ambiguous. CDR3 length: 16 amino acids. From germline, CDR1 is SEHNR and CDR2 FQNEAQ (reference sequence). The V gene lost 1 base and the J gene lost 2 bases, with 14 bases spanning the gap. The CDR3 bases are TGTGCCAGCAGCTTAGGGCATGCAAATCTAAACTATGGCTACACCTTC. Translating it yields CASSLGHANLNYGYTF.

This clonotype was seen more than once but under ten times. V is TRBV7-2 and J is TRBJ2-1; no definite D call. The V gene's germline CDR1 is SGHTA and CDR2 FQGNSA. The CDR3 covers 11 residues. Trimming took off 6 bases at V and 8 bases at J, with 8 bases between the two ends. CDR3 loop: CASSNTYEQFF. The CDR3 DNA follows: TGTGCCAGCAGTAATACTTATGAGCAGTTCTTC.

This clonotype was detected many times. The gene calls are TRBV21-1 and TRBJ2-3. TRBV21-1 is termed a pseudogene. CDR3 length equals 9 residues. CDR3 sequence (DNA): TGTGTAGGATCAGATACGCAGTATTTT. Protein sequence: CVGSDTQYF.

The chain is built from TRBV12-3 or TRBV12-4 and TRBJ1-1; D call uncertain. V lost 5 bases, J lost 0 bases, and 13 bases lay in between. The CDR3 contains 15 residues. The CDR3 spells CASSNLGSMNTEAFF. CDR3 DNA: TGTGCCAGCAGTAACCTTGGAAGCATGAACACTGAAGCTTTCTTT.

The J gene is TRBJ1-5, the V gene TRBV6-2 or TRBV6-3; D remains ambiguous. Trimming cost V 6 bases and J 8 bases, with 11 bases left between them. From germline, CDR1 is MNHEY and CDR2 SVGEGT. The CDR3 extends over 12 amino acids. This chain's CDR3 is CASRRSMEPQHF. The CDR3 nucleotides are TGTGCCAGCAGGCGGTCCATGGAGCCCCAGCATTTT.

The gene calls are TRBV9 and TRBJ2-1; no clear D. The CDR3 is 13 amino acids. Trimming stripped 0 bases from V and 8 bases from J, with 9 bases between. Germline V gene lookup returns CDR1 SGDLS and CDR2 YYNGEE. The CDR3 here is CASSVDGFDEQFF. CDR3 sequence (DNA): TGTGCCAGCAGCGTAGATGGCTTCGATGAGCAGTTCTTC.

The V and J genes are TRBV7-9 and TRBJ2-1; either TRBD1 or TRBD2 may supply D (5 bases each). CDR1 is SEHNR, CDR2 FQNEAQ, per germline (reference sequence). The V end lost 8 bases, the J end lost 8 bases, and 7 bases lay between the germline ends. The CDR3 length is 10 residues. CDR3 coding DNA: TGTGCCAGCCGGGGCCATGAGCAGTTCTTC. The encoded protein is CASRGHEQFF.